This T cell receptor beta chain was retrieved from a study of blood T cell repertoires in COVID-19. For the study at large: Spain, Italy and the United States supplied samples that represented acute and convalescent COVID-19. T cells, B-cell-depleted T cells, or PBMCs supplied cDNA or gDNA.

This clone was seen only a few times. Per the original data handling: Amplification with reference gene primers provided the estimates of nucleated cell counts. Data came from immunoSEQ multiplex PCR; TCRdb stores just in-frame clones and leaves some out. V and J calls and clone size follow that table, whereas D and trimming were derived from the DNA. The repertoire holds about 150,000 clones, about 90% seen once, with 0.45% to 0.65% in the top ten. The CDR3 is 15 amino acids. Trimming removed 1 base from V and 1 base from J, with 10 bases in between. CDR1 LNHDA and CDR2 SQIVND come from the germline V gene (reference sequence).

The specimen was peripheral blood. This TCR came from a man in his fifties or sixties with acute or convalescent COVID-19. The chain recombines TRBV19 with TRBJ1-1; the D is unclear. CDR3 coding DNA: TGTGCCAGTAGTATAGGAGAGGGTTGGAACACTGAAGCTTTCTTT. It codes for CASSIGEGWNTEAFF.